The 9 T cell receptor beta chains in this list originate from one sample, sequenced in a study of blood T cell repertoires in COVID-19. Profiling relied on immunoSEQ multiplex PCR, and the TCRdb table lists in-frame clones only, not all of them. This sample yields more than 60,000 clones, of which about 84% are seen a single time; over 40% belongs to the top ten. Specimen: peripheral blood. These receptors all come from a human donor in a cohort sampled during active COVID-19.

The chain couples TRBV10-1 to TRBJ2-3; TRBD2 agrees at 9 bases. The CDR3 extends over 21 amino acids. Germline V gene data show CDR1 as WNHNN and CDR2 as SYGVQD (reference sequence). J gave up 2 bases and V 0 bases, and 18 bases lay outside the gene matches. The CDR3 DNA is TGCGCCAGCAGTGAGTCGACTCTAGCGGGGCATCGTATGCCGAACACAGATACGCAGTATTTT. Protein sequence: CASSESTLAGHRMPNTDTQYF.

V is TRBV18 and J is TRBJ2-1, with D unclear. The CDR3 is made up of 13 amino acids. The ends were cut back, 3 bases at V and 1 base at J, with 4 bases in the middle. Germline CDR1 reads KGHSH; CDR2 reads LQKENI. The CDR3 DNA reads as TGTGCCAGCTCACCGAGATCCTACAATGAGCAGTTCTTC. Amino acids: CASSPRSYNEQFF.

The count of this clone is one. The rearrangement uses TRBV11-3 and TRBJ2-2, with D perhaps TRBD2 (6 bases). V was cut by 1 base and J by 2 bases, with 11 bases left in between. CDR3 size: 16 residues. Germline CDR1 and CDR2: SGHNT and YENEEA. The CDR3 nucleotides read TGTGCCAGCAGCTTAGTAGCCGGGGGAAACACCGGGGAGCTGTTTTTT. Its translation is CASSLVAGGNTGELFF.

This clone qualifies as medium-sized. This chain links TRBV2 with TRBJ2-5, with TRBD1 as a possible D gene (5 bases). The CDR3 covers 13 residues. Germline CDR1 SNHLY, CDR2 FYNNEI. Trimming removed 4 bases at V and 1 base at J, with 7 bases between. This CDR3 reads CASSGQTQETQYF. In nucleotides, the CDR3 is TGTGCCAGCAGTGGACAGACCCAAGAGACCCAGTACTTC.

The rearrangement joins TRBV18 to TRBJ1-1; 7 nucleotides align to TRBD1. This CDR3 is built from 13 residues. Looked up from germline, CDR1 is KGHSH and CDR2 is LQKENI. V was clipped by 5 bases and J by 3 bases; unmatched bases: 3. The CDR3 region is CASSSDRDTEAFF. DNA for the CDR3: TGTGCCAGCTCATCCGACAGGGACACTGAAGCTTTCTTT.

CDR3 protein: CASSKGRGPHGYTF. CDR3 in DNA: TGTGCCAGCAGCAAAGGGCGGGGACCCCATGGCTACACCTTC. V gene TRBV7-2 combines with J gene TRBJ1-2; a weak D match, TRBD1 (5 bases). This CDR3 spans 14 amino acids. Germline CDR1 SGHTA, CDR2 FQGNSA. V was trimmed by 5 bases and J by 6 bases, leaving 16 bases between them.

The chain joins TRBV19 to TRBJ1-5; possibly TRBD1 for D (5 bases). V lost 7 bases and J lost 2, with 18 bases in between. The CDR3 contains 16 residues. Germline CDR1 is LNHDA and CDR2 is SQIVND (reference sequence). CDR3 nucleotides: TGTGCCAGTAACCGGGGGGGGAGTGGGGGCAATCAGCCCCAGCATTTT. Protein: CASNRGGSGGNQPQHF.

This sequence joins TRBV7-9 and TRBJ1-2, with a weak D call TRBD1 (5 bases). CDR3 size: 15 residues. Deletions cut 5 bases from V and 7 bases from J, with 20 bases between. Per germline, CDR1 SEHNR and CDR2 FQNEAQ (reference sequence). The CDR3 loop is CASSQELGTALGYTF. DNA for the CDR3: TGTGCCAGCAGCCAAGAGCTCGGGACTGCCCTTGGCTACACCTTC. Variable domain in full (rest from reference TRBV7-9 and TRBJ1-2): DTGVSQNPRHKITKRGQNVTFRCDPISEHNRLYWYRQTLGQGPEFLTYFQNEAQLEKSRLLSDRFSAERPKGSFSTLEIQRTEQGDSAMYLCASSQELGTALGYTFGSGTRLTVV.

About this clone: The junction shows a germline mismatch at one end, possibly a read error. CDR3: CSVRGQGLIEQFF. The DNA of the CDR3 is TGTAGCGTTAGGGGACAGGGTCTTATTGAGCAGTTCTTC. The chain is built from TRBV29-1 and TRBJ2-1, with TRBD1 matching 9 bases. The CDR3 runs to 13 residues. Germline V lookup: CDR1 SQVTM, CDR2 ANQGSEA.